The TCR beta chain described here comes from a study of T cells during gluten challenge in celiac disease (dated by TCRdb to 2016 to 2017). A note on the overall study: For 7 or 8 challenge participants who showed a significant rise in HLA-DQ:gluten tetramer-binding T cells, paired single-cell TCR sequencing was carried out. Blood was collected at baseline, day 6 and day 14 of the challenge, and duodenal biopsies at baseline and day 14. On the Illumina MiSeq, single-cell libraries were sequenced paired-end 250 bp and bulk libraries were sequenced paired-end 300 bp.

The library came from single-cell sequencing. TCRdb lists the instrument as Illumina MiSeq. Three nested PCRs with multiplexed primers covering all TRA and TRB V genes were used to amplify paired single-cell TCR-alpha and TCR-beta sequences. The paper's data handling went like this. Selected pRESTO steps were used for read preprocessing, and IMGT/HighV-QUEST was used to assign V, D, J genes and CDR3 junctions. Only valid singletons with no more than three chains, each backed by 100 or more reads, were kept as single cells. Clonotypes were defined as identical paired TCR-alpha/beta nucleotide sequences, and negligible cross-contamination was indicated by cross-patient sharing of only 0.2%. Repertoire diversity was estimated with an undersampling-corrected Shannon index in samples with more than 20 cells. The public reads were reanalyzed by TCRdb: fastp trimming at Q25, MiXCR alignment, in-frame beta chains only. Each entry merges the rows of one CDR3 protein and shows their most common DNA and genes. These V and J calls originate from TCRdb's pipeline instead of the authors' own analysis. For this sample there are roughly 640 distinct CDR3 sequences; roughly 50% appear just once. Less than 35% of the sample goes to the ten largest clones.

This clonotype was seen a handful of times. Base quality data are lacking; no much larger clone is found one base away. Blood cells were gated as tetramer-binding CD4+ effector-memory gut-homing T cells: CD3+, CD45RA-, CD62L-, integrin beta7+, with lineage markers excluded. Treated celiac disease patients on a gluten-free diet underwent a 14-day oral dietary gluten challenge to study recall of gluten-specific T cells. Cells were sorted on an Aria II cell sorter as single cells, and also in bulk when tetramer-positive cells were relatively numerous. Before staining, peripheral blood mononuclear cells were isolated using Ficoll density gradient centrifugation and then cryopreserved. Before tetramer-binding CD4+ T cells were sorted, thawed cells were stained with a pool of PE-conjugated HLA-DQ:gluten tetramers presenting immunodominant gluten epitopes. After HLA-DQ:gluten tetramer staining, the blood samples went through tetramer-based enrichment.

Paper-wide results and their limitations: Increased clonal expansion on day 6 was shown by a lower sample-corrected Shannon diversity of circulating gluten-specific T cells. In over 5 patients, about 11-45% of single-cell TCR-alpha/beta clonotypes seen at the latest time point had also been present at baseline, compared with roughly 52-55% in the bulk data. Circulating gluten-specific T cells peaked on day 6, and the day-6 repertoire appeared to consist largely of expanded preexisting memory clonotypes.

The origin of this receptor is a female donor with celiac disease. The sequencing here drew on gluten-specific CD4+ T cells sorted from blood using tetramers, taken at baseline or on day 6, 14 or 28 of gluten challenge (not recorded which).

The CDR3 protein is CASRVWGEDTQYF. The base sequence is TGTGCCAGCAGGGTCTGGGGGGAGGATACGCAGTATTTT. The V and J segments used are TRBV12-3 or TRBV12-4 and TRBJ2-3, with TRBD2 tentatively as D gene (6 bases match). Cut back by 6 bases and 6 bases, the V and J ends lie 13 bases apart. The CDR3 runs 13 residues from the cysteine to the phenylalanine. The kept DNA is CDR3 alone, 39 bases in frame from the first base.